A selection of T cell receptor beta chains follows, all from one sample in a study of follicular helper T cells after annual influenza vaccination. Repertoires were generated with immunoSEQ multiplex PCR, while TCRdb's copy carries only in-frame clones and drops some. The sample holds 10,000 to 15,000 clones, roughly 80% seen once. This specimen was CXCR5- memory CD4+ T cells sorted from blood, taken on the day of influenza vaccination. The receptors were sampled from an adult who received the influenza vaccine. CDR3s include the opening cysteine and the closing phenylalanine or tryptophan. Fields, in order: V gene, J gene, clone size, D gene, CDR3 protein, CDR3 DNA. A D gene is named only where the DNA matches it firmly. For some rows the clone size is stated as once, few or many, or as a class when expanded; others skip it.

V gene: TRBV6-6; J gene: TRBJ2-3; clone size: few; D gene: TRBD1; CDR3 protein: CASSRADRVDTQYF; CDR3 DNA: TGTGCCAGCAGTAGGGCGGACAGGGTGGATACGCAGTATTTT
V gene: TRBV6-5; J gene: TRBJ2-1; clone size: .; D gene: TRBD2; CDR3 protein: CASSYSVAGGNEQFF; CDR3 DNA: TGTGCCAGCAGTTACTCCGTAGCGGGGGGTAATGAGCAGTTCTTC
V gene: TRBV27; J gene: TRBJ2-5; clone size: once; D gene: .; CDR3 protein: CASSLLAAEQETQYF; CDR3 DNA: TGTGCCAGCAGTTTACTTGCGGCAGAACAAGAGACCCAGTACTTC
V gene: TRBV9; J gene: TRBJ1-1; clone size: few; D gene: TRBD1; CDR3 protein: CASSTTGSEAFF; CDR3 DNA: TGTGCCAGCAGCACGACAGGGAGTGAAGCTTTCTTT
V gene: TRBV18; J gene: TRBJ1-5; clone size: .; D gene: .; CDR3 protein: CASSPQTGGDQPQHF; CDR3 DNA: TGTGCCAGCTCACCTCAGACTGGGGGCGATCAGCCCCAGCATTTT
V gene: TRBV4-2; J gene: TRBJ1-2; clone size: .; D gene: .; CDR3 protein: CASSQGVNIGINYGYTF; CDR3 DNA: TGTGCCAGCAGCCAAGGGGTAAACATCGGTATTAACTATGGCTACACCTTC
V gene: TRBV9; J gene: TRBJ2-7; clone size: .; D gene: .; CDR3 protein: CASSVSGAAPYEQYF; CDR3 DNA: TGTGCCAGCAGCGTATCTGGGGCAGCCCCCTACGAGCAGTACTTC
V gene: TRBV5-1; J gene: TRBJ1-3; clone size: .; D gene: TRBD1; CDR3 protein: CASSSTGDSGNTIYF; CDR3 DNA: TGCGCCAGCAGCTCAACAGGGGACTCTGGAAACACCATATATTTT
V gene: TRBV6-5; J gene: TRBJ1-1; clone size: .; D gene: TRBD1; CDR3 protein: CASSPRDSTEAFF; CDR3 DNA: TGTGCCAGCAGTCCGCGGGACAGCACTGAAGCTTTCTTT
V gene: TRBV18; J gene: TRBJ2-3; clone size: .; D gene: TRBD1; CDR3 protein: CASSPTGGAVDTQYF; CDR3 DNA: TGTGCCAGCTCACCGACAGGGGGCGCGGTAGATACGCAGTATTTT
V gene: TRBV14; J gene: TRBJ1-2; clone size: .; D gene: .; CDR3 protein: CASSQEVIWGGYTF; CDR3 DNA: TGTGCCAGCAGCCAAGAGGTTATCTGGGGTGGCTACACCTTC
V gene: TRBV19; J gene: TRBJ1-2; clone size: .; D gene: TRBD1; CDR3 protein: CASKPGQSPTNYGYTF; CDR3 DNA: TGTGCCAGTAAACCGGGACAGAGTCCCACTAACTATGGCTACACCTTC
V gene: TRBV2; J gene: TRBJ1-1; clone size: .; D gene: TRBD1; CDR3 protein: CASSPGQGNTEAFF; CDR3 DNA: TGTGCCAGCAGCCCGGGACAGGGGAACACTGAAGCTTTCTTT
V gene: TRBV9; J gene: TRBJ1-5; clone size: .; D gene: .; CDR3 protein: CASSVYDNQPQHF; CDR3 DNA: TGTGCCAGCAGCGTATACGACAATCAGCCCCAGCATTTT
V gene: TRBV4-1; J gene: TRBJ1-2; clone size: .; D gene: .; CDR3 protein: CASSKTGPGGYTF; CDR3 DNA: TGCGCCAGCAGCAAAACAGGGCCCGGAGGCTACACCTTC
V gene: TRBV5-1; J gene: TRBJ2-3; clone size: .; D gene: .; CDR3 protein: CASSFDGSTDTQYF; CDR3 DNA: TGCGCCAGCAGCTTTGATGGAAGCACAGATACGCAGTATTTT
V gene: TRBV6-1; J gene: TRBJ2-7; clone size: .; D gene: .; CDR3 protein: CASSEVHPSSYEQYF; CDR3 DNA: TGTGCCAGCAGTGAGGTACATCCGAGCTCCTACGAGCAGTACTTC
V gene: TRBV6-6; J gene: TRBJ2-3; clone size: few; D gene: .; CDR3 protein: CASSLSLDRVGDTQYF; CDR3 DNA: .
V gene: TRBV6-5; J gene: TRBJ1-2; clone size: .; D gene: .; CDR3 protein: CASSQTVNYGYTF; CDR3 DNA: TGTGCCAGCAGCCAGACAGTTAACTATGGCTACACCTTC
V gene: TRBV5-5; J gene: TRBJ1-2; clone size: .; D gene: TRBD1; CDR3 protein: CASSLELAGGDSYGYTF; CDR3 DNA: TGTGCCAGCAGCTTAGAGCTGGCAGGGGGCGATAGCTATGGCTACACCTTC
V gene: TRBV27; J gene: TRBJ2-3; clone size: .; D gene: TRBD2; CDR3 protein: CASSLAGADTQYF; CDR3 DNA: TGTGCCAGCAGTCTAGCGGGGGCAGATACGCAGTATTTT
V gene: TRBV18; J gene: TRBJ1-4; clone size: .; D gene: TRBD1; CDR3 protein: CASSPAGTGNEKLFF; CDR3 DNA: TGTGCCAGCTCACCAGCCGGGACAGGGAATGAAAAACTGTTTTTT
V gene: TRBV5-4; J gene: TRBJ1-3; clone size: .; D gene: .; CDR3 protein: CASSLDSSGNTIYF; CDR3 DNA: TGTGCCAGCAGCTTGGACAGTTCTGGAAACACCATATATTTT
V gene: TRBV6-6; J gene: TRBJ1-1; clone size: once; D gene: .; CDR3 protein: CAMGEWNTEAFF; CDR3 DNA: TGTGCCATGGGAGAGTGGAACACTGAAGCTTTCTTT
V gene: TRBV4-3; J gene: TRBJ1-5; clone size: few; D gene: .; CDR3 protein: CASSQSMSSNQPQHF; CDR3 DNA: TGCGCCAGCAGCCAGAGTATGTCTAGCAATCAGCCCCAGCATTTT
V gene: TRBV11-2; J gene: TRBJ2-7; clone size: .; D gene: .; CDR3 protein: CASSDLSGAFEQYF; CDR3 DNA: TGTGCCAGCAGCGACCTTAGTGGGGCTTTTGAGCAGTACTTC